This TCR beta chain was captured in a study of blood T cell repertoires in COVID-19. For the study at large: Italy, Spain and the United States were the sources of the convalescent and acute COVID-19 samples. In each case, the material was cDNA or gDNA derived from T cells, B-cell-depleted T cells, or PBMCs.

In the source study's methods: Using reference gene primer amplification, nucleated cell counts were estimated. Clones were sequenced by immunoSEQ multiplex PCR, and TCRdb holds only the in-frame ones, with some missing. V and J calls and clone size are those listed in that table; D and trimming were worked out from the DNA. The sample lists under 150,000 clones, around 91% occurring once. Trimming removed 4 bases from V and 7 bases from J, with 14 bases in between. The CDR3 length is 13 residues. Germline V gene data show CDR1 as SGHRS and CDR2 as YFSETQ. This TCR derives from a woman aged 55-70 years with active COVID-19. The rearrangement joins TRBV5-1 to TRBJ1-2; possibly TRBD1 for D (6 bases). The sequenced material came from peripheral blood. This chain's CDR3 is CASSPQGPGGYTF. The CDR3 region has the DNA TGCGCCAGCAGCCCACAGGGTCCAGGTGGCTACACCTTC.